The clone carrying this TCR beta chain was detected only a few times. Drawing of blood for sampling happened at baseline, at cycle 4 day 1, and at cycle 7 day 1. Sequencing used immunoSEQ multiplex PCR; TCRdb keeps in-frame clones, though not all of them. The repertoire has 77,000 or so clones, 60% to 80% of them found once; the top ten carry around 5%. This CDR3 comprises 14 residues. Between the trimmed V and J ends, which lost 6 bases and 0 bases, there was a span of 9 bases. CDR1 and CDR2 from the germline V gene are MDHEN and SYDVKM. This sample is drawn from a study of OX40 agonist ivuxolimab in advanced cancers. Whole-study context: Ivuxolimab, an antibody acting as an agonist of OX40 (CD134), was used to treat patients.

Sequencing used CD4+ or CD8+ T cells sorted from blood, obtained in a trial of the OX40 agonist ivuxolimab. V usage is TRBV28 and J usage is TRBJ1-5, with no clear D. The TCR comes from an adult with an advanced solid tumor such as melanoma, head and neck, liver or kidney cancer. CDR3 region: CASSRAPSNQPQHF. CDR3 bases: TGTGCCAGCAGCCGGGCCCCTAGCAATCAGCCCCAGCATTTT.